The 23 T cell receptor beta chains given below trace back to one sample, sequenced in a study of technical replicates of blood from a few donors. Clones were sequenced by immunoSEQ multiplex PCR, and TCRdb holds only the in-frame ones, with some missing. Of just under 100,000 clones listed, 95% are singletons. Sequencing was carried out using T cells isolated from PBMCs. These TCRs come from a human donor in good health.

The J gene is TRBJ1-2, the V gene TRBV29-1, with unresolved D. This CDR3 comprises 13 residues. In germline, CDR1 is SQVTM, CDR2 ANQGSEA. Trimming stripped 4 bases from V and 0 bases from J, with 9 bases between. The CDR3 DNA is TGCAGCGTTGGAGGCAGTTCTAACTATGGCTACACCTTC. It translates to CSVGGSSNYGYTF.

The gene calls are TRBV2 and TRBJ1-5, with 8 positions matching TRBD1. The length of the CDR3 is 16 residues. The V and J ends lost 3 bases and 0 bases, in that order; junction bases with no gene match: 4. The germline gives CDR1 SNHLY, CDR2 FYNNEI. As DNA, the CDR3 is TGTGCCAGCAGTGAGGGGGACAGGAATAGCAATCAGCCCCAGCATTTT. Protein product: CASSEGDRNSNQPQHF.

In this sample, this clone turned up once. The J gene is TRBJ2-1, the V gene TRBV5-4; D not certain. The CDR3 runs to 12 residues. In germline, CDR1 is SGHNT, CDR2 YYREEE (reference sequence). The V gene lost 2 bases and the J gene lost 6 bases, with 6 bases spanning the gap. CDR3 loop: CASSFSGNEQFF. The CDR3 DNA sequence: TGTGCCAGCAGCTTTAGTGGCAATGAGCAGTTCTTC. Based on the CDR3 plus reference TRBV5-4 and TRBJ2-1, the full variable domain is ETGVTQSPTHLIKTRGQQVTLRCSSQSGHNTVSWYQQALGQGPQFIFQYYREEENGRGNFPPRFSGLQFPNYSSELNVNALELDDSALYLCASSFSGNEQFFGPGTRLTVL.

V usage is TRBV6-1 and J usage is TRBJ1-2, with D perhaps matching TRBD1 (6 bases). This CDR3 contains 15 residues. Germline CDR1 reads MNHNS; CDR2 reads SASEGT. The V and J ends lost 3 bases and 0 bases respectively, with 11 bases between them. The CDR3 DNA is TGTGCCAGCAGTGAGTCGACAGGCCCTAACTATGGCTACACCTTC. This gives the protein CASSESTGPNYGYTF.

The chain has TRBV6-6 and TRBJ1-5; unclear D gene. The V end was cut by 7 bases, the J end by 7 bases, with 14 bases between. Germline V lookup: CDR1 MNHNY, CDR2 SVGAGI (reference sequence). The CDR3 consists of 13 residues. CDR3 sequence: CASTLRERQPQHF. CDR3 sequence (DNA): TGTGCCAGCACCCTCCGTGAGAGGCAGCCCCAGCATTTT.

The V gene is TRBV11-3, the J gene TRBJ2-4; possibly TRBD2 for D (6 bases). The germline V and J ends were trimmed by 5 bases and 0 bases, with 11 bases remaining between them. This CDR3 is 15 amino acids long. CDR1 and CDR2 from the germline V gene are SGHNT and YENEEA. The chain's CDR3 is CASSPGVIAKNIQYF. The DNA of the CDR3 is TGTGCCAGCAGCCCGGGGGTTATAGCCAAAAACATTCAGTACTTC.

The V gene is TRBV30, the J gene TRBJ2-5, with TRBD1 matching over 9 bases. The V gene end was trimmed by 5 bases and the J gene end by 3 bases; junction bases not matched to a gene: 10. The CDR3 contains 15 residues. Germline assignment: CDR1 GTSNPN and CDR2 SVGIG (reference sequence). The chain's CDR3 is CAWGHPGTGKETQYF. DNA for the CDR3: TGTGCCTGGGGACACCCCGGGACAGGGAAAGAGACCCAGTACTTC.

This chain uses TRBV7-2 with TRBJ2-2, with 7 bases identical to TRBD1. The CDR3 has 16 amino acids. The V segment lost 0 bases and the J segment 0 bases; nucleotides outside the gene matches: 1. From germline, CDR1 is SGHTA and CDR2 FQGNSA. In DNA, the CDR3 is TGTGCCAGCAGCTTAGCAGGGGGCCCGAACACCGGGGAGCTGTTTTTT. It specifies CASSLAGGPNTGELFF.

A single count supports this clone. Mismatch with germline at one junction end may stem from a read error. This chain connects TRBV30 to TRBJ1-1; possibly TRBD1 for D (6 bases). CDR1 and CDR2 from the germline V gene are GTSNPN and SVGIG (reference sequence). This CDR3 has 16 amino acids. The CDR3 DNA reads as TGTGCCTGGAGTGTAACCCGAGGACAGTTGAACACTGAAACTTTCTTT. This codes for CAWSVTRGQLNTETFF.

This clone was seen a single time. The chain couples TRBV10-2 to TRBJ1-1; no definite D call. The CDR3 covers 12 residues. The V gene lost 5 bases and the J gene lost 1 base, with 5 bases spanning the gap. Germline V gene sequence: CDR1 WSHSY, CDR2 SAAADI. CDR3 DNA: TGCGCCAGCAGTTTCGGGAACACTGAAGCTTTCTTT. Translation gives CASSFGNTEAFF.

The chain links TRBV6-4 to TRBJ2-3; D is ambiguous. The CDR3 is 16 residues long. CDR1 and CDR2 (germline): MRHNA, SNTAGT. V lost 0 bases, J lost 4 bases, and 14 bases lay in between. CDR3 DNA sequence: TGTGCCAGCAGTGACTCTAGCCTCCTGTTGCCAGATACGCAGTATTTT. Amino acid sequence: CASSDSSLLLPDTQYF.

Turning to this clone: This specimen includes other DNA sequences encoding the same CDR3. This chain connects TRBV4-1 to TRBJ2-5; 8 bases are a match to TRBD1. CDR1 and CDR2 from the germline V gene are MGHRA and YSYEKL. Trimming took 2 bases from V and 5 from J; bases not matched to a gene: 1. The length of the CDR3 is 13 residues. The CDR3 DNA reads TGCGCCAGCAGCCAAACAGGGGGGGAGACCCAGTACTTC. Encoded protein: CASSQTGGETQYF.

This clone was seen more than once but under ten times. The rearrangement joins TRBV14 to TRBJ1-1; D gene uncertain. The germline gives CDR1 SGHDN, CDR2 FVKESK. The CDR3 is 16 residues long. V lost 1 base to trimming and J lost 3 bases, with 15 bases between them. The CDR3 region is CASSQGGAWWDTEAFF. The CDR3 nucleotides are TGTGCCAGCAGCCAAGGAGGTGCCTGGTGGGACACTGAAGCTTTCTTT.

This clone is a singleton in its sample. V gene TRBV19 combines with J gene TRBJ2-1, with no clear D. The CDR3 extends over 13 amino acids. The germline gives CDR1 LNHDA, CDR2 SQIVND (reference sequence). V was clipped by 9 bases and J by 7 bases, with 16 bases between them. DNA for the CDR3: TGTGCCAGCTCTATCCTGACTGGGAATGAGCAGTTCTTC. Translated, it gives CASSILTGNEQFF.

This chain joins TRBV7-9 and TRBJ2-5, with D unclear. The V and J ends lost 6 bases and 2 bases respectively, with 10 bases between them. Germline lookup yields CDR1 SEHNR and CDR2 FQNEAQ (reference sequence). The length of the CDR3 is 13 residues. In DNA, the CDR3 is TGTGCCAGCAGTTCGAGGCGGCAAGAGACCCAGTACTTC. Its translation: CASSSRRQETQYF.

The genes are TRBV5-6 and TRBJ1-5, with TRBD1 matching over 9 bases. Unmatched junction bases numbered 4, after V lost 4 bases and J lost 2 bases. The germline V gene encodes CDR1 SGHDT and CDR2 YYEEEE. This CDR3 is built from 15 residues. CDR3 region: CASSLGTGRNQPQHF. CDR3 coding DNA: TGTGCCAGCAGCCTCGGGACAGGGCGCAATCAGCCCCAGCATTTT.

The rearrangement links TRBV4-1 to TRBJ2-1; 9 positions agree with TRBD1. Trimming at V came to 6 bases and at J to 5 bases, leaving 8 bases not matched to a gene. The germline V gene has CDR1 MGHRA and CDR2 YSYEKL. This CDR3 comprises 15 residues. DNA of the CDR3: TGCGCCAGCAGACGCGGACAGGGGCCCCACAATGAGCAGTTCTTC. Its translation is CASRRGQGPHNEQFF.

The genes are TRBV4-1 and TRBJ2-1; 8 bases fit TRBD2. The germline V gene has CDR1 MGHRA and CDR2 YSYEKL. The CDR3 consists of 17 residues. Trimming cost V 0 bases and J 10 bases; bases outside gene matches: 14. The CDR3 region has the DNA TGCGCCAGCAGCCAAGATCTATCGGGAGGGCCGCAGTTAGAGCAGTTCTTC. It yields the protein CASSQDLSGGPQLEQFF.

The chain carries TRBV6-1 and TRBJ2-5; 9 bases align to TRBD1. The junction had 7 bases not matched to a gene; V was cut back by 4 bases and J by 1 base. This CDR3 spans 16 amino acids. The germline V gene encodes CDR1 MNHNS and CDR2 SASEGT. Here the CDR3 reads CASSGPGTGIQETQYF. The CDR3 region has the DNA TGTGCCAGCAGTGGACCCGGGACAGGGATCCAAGAGACCCAGTACTTC.

This chain connects TRBV28 to TRBJ2-7, with a possible D match to TRBD1 (8 bases). Trimming cost V 5 bases and J 4 bases, with 18 bases left between them. This CDR3 is 15 amino acids long. Per germline, CDR1 MDHEN and CDR2 SYDVKM. CDR3 bases: TGTGCCAGCAGTCACAGGGGGGGGCGACGGTACGAGCAGTACTTC. This encodes CASSHRGGRRYEQYF.

This chain connects TRBV6-5 to TRBJ1-1, with D maybe TRBD1 (5 bases). Trimming shortened V by 6 bases and J by 2 bases, and 13 bases separated the two germline ends. The CDR3 consists of 14 residues. Germline V gene sequence: CDR1 MNHEY, CDR2 SVGAGI. This chain's CDR3 is CASRASGGNTEAFF. DNA of the CDR3: TGTGCCAGCAGAGCGTCCGGGGGAAACACTGAAGCTTTCTTT.

The V call is TRBV4-2, the J call TRBJ2-2, with TRBD2 matching 12 bases. The CDR3 spans 14 residues. J was trimmed by 4 bases and V by 6 bases; bases with no gene match: 0. Germline V gives CDR1 LGHNA, CDR2 YNFKEQ. The CDR3 spells CASRTSGSTGELFF. The DNA of the CDR3 is TGTGCCAGCAGGACTAGCGGGAGCACCGGGGAGCTGTTTTTT.

This clone appeared once. The chain employs TRBV11-3 and TRBJ2-1; D may be TRBD2 (6 bases). The CDR3 is 12 amino acids. CDR1 SGHNT and CDR2 YENEEA come from the germline V gene. Trimming pared 0 bases from V and 15 bases from J, leaving 12 bases between. The CDR3 here is CASSLDGGRMFF. The CDR3 DNA is TGTGCCAGCAGCTTAGATGGGGGGAGGATGTTCTTC.